A selection of T cell receptor beta chains follows, all from one sample in a study of control samples from healthy donors and cancer patients. Only in-frame clones appear in the TCRdb table, and some are missing; sequencing was by immunoSEQ multiplex PCR. The sample holds roughly 120,000 clones, roughly 89% seen once. Sequenced input: blood. These receptors originate from a man aged 30 to 39 in good health. Both conserved end residues are part of each CDR3. The D gene is left open where the match is weak. Rows may omit the clone size; those that give it use once, few, many or a size class.

j_call clone_size v_call d_call cdr3_aa cdr3_nt
TRBJ1-2 few TRBV25-1 . CASSEWGSYGYTF TGTGCCAGCAGTGAATGGGGCAGCTATGGCTACACCTTC
TRBJ1-6 once TRBV5-8 . CASGRSAGSYYNSPLHF TGTGCCAGCGGCAGGTCGGCGGGCAGCTACTATAATTCACCCCTCCACTTT
TRBJ1-1 . TRBV30 TRBD1 CAWREQGWTTEAFF TGTGCCTGGAGAGAACAGGGGTGGACCACTGAAGCTTTCTTT
TRBJ2-1 . TRBV7-2 TRBD2 CASSPAGGVNEQFF TGTGCCAGCAGCCCTGCGGGGGGGGTGAATGAGCAGTTCTTC
TRBJ2-7 few TRBV2 TRBD1 CASSERMGQLEYF TGTGCCAGCAGTGAACGGATGGGACAGTTGGAGTACTTC
TRBJ2-2 once TRBV11-3 . CASSLRTERAGELFF TGTGCCAGCAGCTTAAGGACAGAAAGGGCCGGGGAGCTGTTTTTT
TRBJ1-1 . TRBV7-9 . CASREEPEVNTEAFF TGTGCCAGCAGGGAGGAACCGGAGGTTAACACTGAAGCTTTCTTT
TRBJ2-2 . TRBV2 . CASMSRVGGELFF TGTGCCAGTATGTCCCGAGTTGGCGGGGAGCTGTTTTTT
TRBJ1-1 . TRBV24-1 . CATSGAGLNTEAFF TGTGCCACCAGTGGGGCAGGGCTGAACACTGAAGCTTTCTTT
TRBJ2-5 . TRBV10-2 TRBD2 CATQDSGAYQETQYF TGCGCCACCCAAGATAGCGGGGCTTACCAAGAGACCCAGTACTTC
TRBJ1-1 . TRBV5-1 . CASSPIENTEAFF TGCGCCAGCAGCCCCATTGAGAACACTGAAGCTTTCTTT
TRBJ1-2 . TRBV28 TRBD1 CASNSPRGSLYGYTF TGTGCCAGCAATAGTCCCAGGGGGTCCCTCTATGGCTACACCTTC
TRBJ2-5 . TRBV3-1/TRBV3-2 . CASSQAGEETQYF TGTGCCAGCAGCCAAGCCGGGGAGGAGACCCAGTACTTC
TRBJ1-1 . TRBV28 . CASSLPGDTEAFF TGTGCCAGCAGTTTACCAGGGGACACTGAAGCTTTCTTT
TRBJ2-5 . TRBV5-5 TRBD1 CASSARDRGSRETQYF TGTGCCAGCAGCGCCCGGGACAGGGGATCACGGGAGACCCAGTACTTC
TRBJ2-2 . TRBV5-4 . CASSLRGAKAGELFF TGTGCCAGCAGCCTCCGGGGGGCGAAGGCCGGGGAGCTGTTTTTT
TRBJ1-3 . TRBV27 . CASSLSPQGNTIYF TGTGCCAGCAGTTTATCCCCGCAGGGAAACACCATATATTTT
TRBJ2-7 . TRBV3-1/TRBV3-2 TRBD1 CASSYRQGVSYEQYF TGTGCCAGCAGCTACCGACAGGGGGTGTCCTACGAGCAGTACTTC
TRBJ1-2 medium-sized TRBV2 TRBD1 CASSIGQGEFYGYTF TGTGCCAGCAGTATAGGACAGGGGGAATTCTATGGCTACACCTTC
TRBJ1-6 . TRBV21-1 . CASTPLALRDSSYNSPLHF TGTGCCAGCACCCCCCTGGCACTCCGGGACAGCTCCTATAATTCACCCCTCCACTTT
TRBJ2-5 once TRBV5-1 TRBD2 CASSLYAGGEETQYF TGCGCCAGCAGCTTGTACGCGGGGGGAGAAGAGACCCAGTACTTC
TRBJ1-1 . TRBV25-1 . CASSDARGGFTEAFF TGTGCCAGCAGTGATGCTCGGGGAGGGTTCACTGAAGCTTTCTTT
TRBJ1-5 once TRBV5-8 TRBD1 CASSLGDSSNQPQHF TGTGCCAGCAGCTTAGGGGACAGCAGCAATCAGCCCCAGCATTTT
TRBJ2-3 few TRBV7-3 . CASSSSGGSTDTQYF TGTGCCAGCAGCTCTTCAGGGGGGAGCACAGATACGCAGTATTTT
TRBJ1-1 . TRBV6-4 . CASRAGTRGGTEAFF TGTGCCAGCAGGGCCGGGACACGGGGTGGGACTGAAGCTTTCTTT
TRBJ2-3 . TRBV29-1 TRBD1 CSVRGTVTDTQYF TGCAGCGTTCGTGGGACAGTCACAGATACGCAGTATTTT
TRBJ1-4 . TRBV9 TRBD1 CASSSRTGNEKLFF TGTGCCAGCAGCTCTCGGACAGGAAACGAAAAACTGTTTTTT
TRBJ1-4 . TRBV7-8 TRBD1 CASSLYRGIQEKLFF TGTGCCAGCAGCTTATACAGGGGGATTCAGGAAAAACTGTTTTTT
TRBJ1-5 . TRBV9 TRBD1 CASSDSGGGQPQHF TGTGCCAGCAGCGATTCAGGGGGCGGACAGCCCCAGCATTTT
TRBJ1-4 once TRBV6-4 . CASSDKGDGEKLFF TGTGCCAGCAGTGACAAGGGAGATGGTGAAAAACTGTTTTTT
TRBJ2-2 . TRBV2 TRBD2 CARQTSGGYTGELFF TGTGCCAGGCAAACTAGCGGGGGATACACCGGGGAGCTGTTTTTT
TRBJ1-3 . TRBV24-1 . CATSDFMGNTIYF TGTGCCACCAGTGATTTTATGGGAAACACCATATATTTT
TRBJ2-1 few TRBV12-3/TRBV12-4 . CASSSQGLNEQFF TGTGCCAGCAGCAGTCAGGGGCTCAATGAGCAGTTCTTC
TRBJ2-7 . TRBV7-3 . CASSLTLTGEQYF TGTGCCAGCAGCTTAACGTTGACAGGCGAGCAGTACTTC
TRBJ1-5 . TRBV7-2 . CASSLVTGAGNQPQHF TGTGCCAGCAGCTTAGTAACGGGGGCCGGCAATCAGCCCCAGCATTTT
TRBJ1-3 . TRBV3-1/TRBV3-2 . CASSLRGGGSSGNTIYF TGTGCCAGCAGCCTCCGCGGCGGCGGCTCCTCTGGAAACACCATATATTTT
TRBJ1-1 . TRBV2 . CASTRRGTGTEAFF TGTGCCAGCACTCGAAGGGGGACCGGGACTGAAGCTTTCTTT
TRBJ1-1 . TRBV25-1 . CASSEGQSIDPEAFF TGTGCCAGCAGTGAGGGACAATCAATTGACCCTGAAGCTTTCTTT
TRBJ2-1 . TRBV18 TRBD2 CASSPPSGAGNEQFF TGTGCCAGCTCACCCCCCAGCGGGGCTGGGAATGAGCAGTTCTTC
TRBJ1-2 . TRBV3-1/TRBV3-2 . CASSPRGRYGYTF TGTGCCAGCAGCCCCCGGGGGCGCTATGGCTACACCTTC
TRBJ1-1 . TRBV24-1 . CATSDLTPGGTFF TGTGCCACCAGTGATTTGACCCCCGGGGGAACTTTCTTT
TRBJ1-1 . TRBV18 TRBD1 CASSPIGTEATEAFF TGTGCCAGCTCACCAATAGGGACAGAAGCCACTGAAGCTTTCTTT
TRBJ2-4 . TRBV3-1/TRBV3-2 TRBD2 CASSQKGTSGDIQYF TGTGCCAGCAGCCAAAAAGGGACTAGCGGGGACATTCAGTACTTC
TRBJ1-1 . TRBV29-1 . CSGRGGATSLNTEAFF TGCAGCGGGAGGGGAGGGGCCACTTCCCTGAACACTGAAGCTTTCTTT
TRBJ1-5 . TRBV29-1 TRBD1 CSVSKDRGYQPQHF TGCAGCGTCTCTAAGGACAGGGGCTATCAGCCCCAGCATTTT
TRBJ2-2 . TRBV11-3 TRBD1 CASRFTGAAGELFF TGTGCCAGCAGATTCACAGGGGCGGCCGGGGAGCTGTTTTTT
TRBJ1-1 . TRBV12-3/TRBV12-4 . CASSQTGNTEAFF TGTGCCAGCAGCCAGACAGGTAACACTGAAGCTTTCTTT
TRBJ1-1 . TRBV18 . CASSPTQGPTEAFF TGTGCCAGCTCACCAACTCAGGGGCCCACTGAAGCTTTCTTT
TRBJ1-1 . TRBV15 . CATSPRREDAFF TGTGCCACCAGCCCGCGGCGCGAGGACGCTTTCTTT
TRBJ1-1 once TRBV3-1/TRBV3-2 . CASSQPTPGEAFF TGTGCCAGCAGCCAACCGACCCCGGGGGAAGCTTTCTTT